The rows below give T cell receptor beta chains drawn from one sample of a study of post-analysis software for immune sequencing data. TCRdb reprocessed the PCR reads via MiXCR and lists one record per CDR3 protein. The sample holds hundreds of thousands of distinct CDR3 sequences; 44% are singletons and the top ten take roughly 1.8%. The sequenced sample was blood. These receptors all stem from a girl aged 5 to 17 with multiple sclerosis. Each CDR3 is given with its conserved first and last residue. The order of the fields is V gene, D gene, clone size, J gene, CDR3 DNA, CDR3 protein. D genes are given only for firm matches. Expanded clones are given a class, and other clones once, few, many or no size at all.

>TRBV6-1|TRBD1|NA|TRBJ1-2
TGTGCCAGCAGTGTCGACAGGGATGGCTACACCTTC
CASSVDRDGYTF
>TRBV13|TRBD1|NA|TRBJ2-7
TGTGCCAGCAGCTTCGGGACAGGGTTCGGGGAGCAGTACTTC
CASSFGTGFGEQYF
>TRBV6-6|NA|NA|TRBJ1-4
TGTGCCAGCGGGGCCCAGGGTACTAATGAAAAACTGTTTTTT
CASGAQGTNEKLFF
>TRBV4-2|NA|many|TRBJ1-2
TGTGCCAGCAGCCAAGATCTGATCTCTAACTATGGCTACACCTTC
CASSQDLISNYGYTF
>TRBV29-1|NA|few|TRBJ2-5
TGCAGCGTTGCAGCGCTGCTACAAGAGACCCAGTACTTC
CSVAALLQETQYF
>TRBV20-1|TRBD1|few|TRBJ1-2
TGCAGTGCCGGCGGACAGGGGGCGCCCGGCTACACCTTC
CSAGGQGAPGYTF
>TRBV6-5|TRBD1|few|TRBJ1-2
TGTGCCAGCAGCCGGGACAGACAAAAAGGGTATGGCTACACCTTC
CASSRDRQKGYGYTF
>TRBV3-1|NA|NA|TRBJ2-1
TGTGCCAGCAGCCAAGATCTGCAGGCAGATGAGCAGTTCTTC
CASSQDLQADEQFF
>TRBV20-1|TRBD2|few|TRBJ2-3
TGCAGTGCCCCAAAGGCGGGAGGGAAGGATACGCAGTATTTT
CSAPKAGGKDTQYF
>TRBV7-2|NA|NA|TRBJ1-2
TGTGCCAGCAGCCCCTCCGGGGACGACTATGGCTACACCTTC
CASSPSGDDYGYTF
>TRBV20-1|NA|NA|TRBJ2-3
TGCAGTTTGGACAGACCGGGGGGAGATACGCAGTATTTT
CSLDRPGGDTQYF
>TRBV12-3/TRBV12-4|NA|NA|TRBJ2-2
TGTGCCAGCAGTTTAGCGAGGGGGACCGGGGAGCGGTTTTTT
CASSLARGTGERFF
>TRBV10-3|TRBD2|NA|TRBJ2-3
TGTGCCATCAATGGGGGGGGTCTCACAGATACGCAGTATTTT
CAINGGGLTDTQYF
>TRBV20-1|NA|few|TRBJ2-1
TGCAGTGCTTCCTTGACAGGCAATGAGCAGTTCTTC
CSASLTGNEQFF
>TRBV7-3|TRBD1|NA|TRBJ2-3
TGTGCCAGCAGCTCTGGACAGGGCGGGAAGACAGATACGCAGTATTTT
CASSSGQGGKTDTQYF
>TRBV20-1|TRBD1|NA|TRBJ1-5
TGCAGTGCTAAACAGGGGGTCGGTCAGCCCCAGCATTTT
CSAKQGVGQPQHF
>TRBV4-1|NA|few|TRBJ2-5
TGCGCCAGCAGCCACCTCCCCAGTGAGACCCAGTACTTC
CASSHLPSETQYF
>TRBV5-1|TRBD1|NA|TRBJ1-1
TGCGCCAGCAGCCGACTGCAGGGGGACACTGAAGCTTTCTTT
CASSRLQGDTEAFF
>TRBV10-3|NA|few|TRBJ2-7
TGTGCCATCAGACAGGGAGGCTACGAGCAGTACTTC
CAIRQGGYEQYF
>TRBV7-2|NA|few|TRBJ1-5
TGTGCCAGCAGCCCCGGGCCCCGGGACGCGGCCCAGCATTTT
CASSPGPRDAAQHF
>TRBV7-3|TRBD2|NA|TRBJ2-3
TGTGCCAGCAGCCCGGGGGGGCCCGGCACAGATACGCAGTATTTT
CASSPGGPGTDTQYF
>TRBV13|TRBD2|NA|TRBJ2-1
TGTGCCAGCAGCTTGCCCCGTCGACTAGCGGGGGACAATGAGCAGTTCTTC
CASSLPRRLAGDNEQFF
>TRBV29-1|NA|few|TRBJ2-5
TGCAGCGCCCCAACAGGGTCAGAGACCCAGTACTTC
CSAPTGSETQYF
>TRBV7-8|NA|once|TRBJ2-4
TGTGCCAGCAGCCTAGCCTTAGGACAGCAGTACTTC
CASSLALGQQYF
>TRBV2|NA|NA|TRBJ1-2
TGTGCCAGCAGTTTCTCAGCCATTAACTATGGCTACACCTTC
CASSFSAINYGYTF
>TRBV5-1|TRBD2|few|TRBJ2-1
TGCGCCAGCAGCTTGGGGCTCGTGGCTAGCGGTGGCAATGAGCAGTTCTTC
CASSLGLVASGGNEQFF